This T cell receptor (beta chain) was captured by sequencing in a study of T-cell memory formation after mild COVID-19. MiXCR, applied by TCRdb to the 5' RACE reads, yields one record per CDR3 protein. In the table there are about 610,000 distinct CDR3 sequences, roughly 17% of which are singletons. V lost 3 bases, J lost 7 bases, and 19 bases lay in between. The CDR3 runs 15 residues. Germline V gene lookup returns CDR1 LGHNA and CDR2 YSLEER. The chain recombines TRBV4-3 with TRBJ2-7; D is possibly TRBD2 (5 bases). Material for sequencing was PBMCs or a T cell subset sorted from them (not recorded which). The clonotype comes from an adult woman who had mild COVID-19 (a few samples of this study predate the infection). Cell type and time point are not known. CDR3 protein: CASSQRLNTGGEQYF. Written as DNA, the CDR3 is TGCGCCAGCAGCCAGCGACTAAATACCGGCGGGGAGCAGTACTTC.